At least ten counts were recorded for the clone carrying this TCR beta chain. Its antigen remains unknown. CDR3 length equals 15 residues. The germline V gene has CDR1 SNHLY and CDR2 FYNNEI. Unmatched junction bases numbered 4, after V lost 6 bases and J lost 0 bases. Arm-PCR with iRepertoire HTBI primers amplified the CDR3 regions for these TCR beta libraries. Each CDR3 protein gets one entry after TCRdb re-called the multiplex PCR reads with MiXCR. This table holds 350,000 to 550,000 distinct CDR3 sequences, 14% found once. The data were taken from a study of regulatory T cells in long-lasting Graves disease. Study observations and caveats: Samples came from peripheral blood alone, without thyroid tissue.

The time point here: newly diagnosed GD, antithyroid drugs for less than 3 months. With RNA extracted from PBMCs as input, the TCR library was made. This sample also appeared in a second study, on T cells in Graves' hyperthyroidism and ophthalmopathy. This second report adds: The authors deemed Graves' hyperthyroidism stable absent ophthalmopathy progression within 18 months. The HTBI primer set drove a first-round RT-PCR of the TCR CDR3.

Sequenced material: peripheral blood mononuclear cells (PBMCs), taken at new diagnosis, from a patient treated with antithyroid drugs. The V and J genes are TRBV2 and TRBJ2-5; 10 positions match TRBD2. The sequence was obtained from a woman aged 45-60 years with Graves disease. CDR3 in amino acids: CASRAGLADQETQYF. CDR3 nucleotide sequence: TGTGCCAGCAGAGCAGGACTAGCGGACCAAGAGACCCAGTACTTC.